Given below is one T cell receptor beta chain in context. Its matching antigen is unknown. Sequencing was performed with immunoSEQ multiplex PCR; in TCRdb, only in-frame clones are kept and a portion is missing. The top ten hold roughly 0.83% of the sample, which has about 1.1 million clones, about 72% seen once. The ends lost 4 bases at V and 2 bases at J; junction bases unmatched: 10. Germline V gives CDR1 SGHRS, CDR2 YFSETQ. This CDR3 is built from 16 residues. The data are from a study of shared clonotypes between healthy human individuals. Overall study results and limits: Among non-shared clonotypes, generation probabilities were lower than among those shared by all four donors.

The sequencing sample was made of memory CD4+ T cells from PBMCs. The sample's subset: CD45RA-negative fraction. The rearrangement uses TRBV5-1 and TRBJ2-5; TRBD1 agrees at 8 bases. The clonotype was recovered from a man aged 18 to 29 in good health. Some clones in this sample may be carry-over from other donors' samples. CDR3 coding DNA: TGCGCCAGCAGCCCATACGGACAGGGCGCACAAGAGACCCAGTACTTC. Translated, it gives CASSPYGQGAQETQYF.